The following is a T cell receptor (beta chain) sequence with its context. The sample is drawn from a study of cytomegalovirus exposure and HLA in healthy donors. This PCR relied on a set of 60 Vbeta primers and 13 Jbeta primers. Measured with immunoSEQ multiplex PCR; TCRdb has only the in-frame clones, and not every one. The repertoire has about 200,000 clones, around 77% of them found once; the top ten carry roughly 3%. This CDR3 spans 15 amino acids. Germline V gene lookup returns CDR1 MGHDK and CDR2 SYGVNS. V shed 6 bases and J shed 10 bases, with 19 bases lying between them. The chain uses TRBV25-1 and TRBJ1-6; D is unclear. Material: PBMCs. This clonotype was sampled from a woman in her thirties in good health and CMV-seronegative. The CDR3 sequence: CASSQVETMFSPLHF. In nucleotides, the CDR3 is TGTGCCAGCAGCCAAGTGGAGACTATGTTCTCACCCCTCCACTTT.